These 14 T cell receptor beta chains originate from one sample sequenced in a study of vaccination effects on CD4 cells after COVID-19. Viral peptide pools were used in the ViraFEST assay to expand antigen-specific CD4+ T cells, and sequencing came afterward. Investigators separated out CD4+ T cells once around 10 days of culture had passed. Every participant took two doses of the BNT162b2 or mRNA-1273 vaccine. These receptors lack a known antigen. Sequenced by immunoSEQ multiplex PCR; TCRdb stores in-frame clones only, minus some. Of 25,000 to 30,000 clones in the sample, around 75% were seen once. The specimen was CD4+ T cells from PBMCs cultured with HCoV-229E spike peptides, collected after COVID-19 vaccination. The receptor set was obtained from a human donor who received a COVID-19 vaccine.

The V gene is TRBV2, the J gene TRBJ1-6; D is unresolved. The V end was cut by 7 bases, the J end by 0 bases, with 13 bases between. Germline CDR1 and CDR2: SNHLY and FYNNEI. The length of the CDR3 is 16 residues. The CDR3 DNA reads TGTGCCAGCACAACAGATACCCACTCCTATAATTCACCCCTCCACTTT. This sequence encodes CASTTDTHSYNSPLHF.

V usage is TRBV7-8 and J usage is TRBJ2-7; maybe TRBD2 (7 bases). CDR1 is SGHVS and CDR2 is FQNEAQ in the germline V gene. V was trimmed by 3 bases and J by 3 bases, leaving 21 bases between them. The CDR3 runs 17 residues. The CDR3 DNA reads TGTGCCAGCAGCTTTGGTGGCGGGGGCCGGATCGTCTACGAGCAGTACTTC. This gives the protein CASSFGGGGRIVYEQYF.

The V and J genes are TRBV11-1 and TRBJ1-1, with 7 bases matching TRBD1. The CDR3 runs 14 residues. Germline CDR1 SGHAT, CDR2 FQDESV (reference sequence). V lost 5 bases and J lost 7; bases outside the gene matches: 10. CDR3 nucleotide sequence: TGTGCCAGCAGCGCTTGGACAGGCTCCGATGAAGCTTTCTTT. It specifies CASSAWTGSDEAFF.

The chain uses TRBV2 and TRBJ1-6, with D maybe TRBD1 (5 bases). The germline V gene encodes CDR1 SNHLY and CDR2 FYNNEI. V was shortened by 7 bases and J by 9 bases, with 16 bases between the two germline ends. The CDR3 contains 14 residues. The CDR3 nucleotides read TGTGCCAGCACATTCGGCAGGGTAGCTTCACCCCTCCACTTT. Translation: CASTFGRVASPLHF.

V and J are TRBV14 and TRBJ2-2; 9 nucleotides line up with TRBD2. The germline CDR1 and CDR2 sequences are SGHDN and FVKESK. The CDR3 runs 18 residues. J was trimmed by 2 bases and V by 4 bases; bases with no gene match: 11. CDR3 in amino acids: CASSPIRGLAGNTGELFF. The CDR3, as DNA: TGTGCCAGCAGCCCGATACGGGGGCTAGCGGGAAACACCGGGGAGCTGTTTTTT. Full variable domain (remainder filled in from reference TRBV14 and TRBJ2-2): EAGVTQFPSHSVIEKGQTVTLRCDPISGHDNLYWYRRVMGKEIKFLLHFVKESKQDESGMPNNRFLAERTGGTYSTLKVQPAELEDSGVYFCASSPIRGLAGNTGELFFGEGSRLTVL.

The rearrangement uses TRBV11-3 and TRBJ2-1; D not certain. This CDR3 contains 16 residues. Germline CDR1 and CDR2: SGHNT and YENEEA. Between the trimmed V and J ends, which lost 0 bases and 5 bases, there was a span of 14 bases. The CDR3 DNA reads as TGTGCCAGCAGCTTAGATAGGTTTAAGGGCCACAATGAGCAGTTCTTC. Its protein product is CASSLDRFKGHNEQFF. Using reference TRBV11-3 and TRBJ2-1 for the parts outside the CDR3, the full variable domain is EAGVVQSPRYKIIEKKQPVAFWCNPISGHNTLYWYLQNLGQGPELLIRYENEEAVDDSQLPKDRFSAERLKGVDSTLKIQPAELGDSAVYLCASSLDRFKGHNEQFFGPGTRLTVL.

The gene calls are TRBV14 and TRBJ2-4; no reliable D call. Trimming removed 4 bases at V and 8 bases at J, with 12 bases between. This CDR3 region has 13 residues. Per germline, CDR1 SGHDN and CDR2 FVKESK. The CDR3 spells CASSLFHLDIQYF. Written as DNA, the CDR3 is TGTGCCAGCAGCCTCTTCCACTTGGACATTCAGTACTTC. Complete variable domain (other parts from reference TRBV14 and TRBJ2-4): EAGVTQFPSHSVIEKGQTVTLRCDPISGHDNLYWYRRVMGKEIKFLLHFVKESKQDESGMPNNRFLAERTGGTYSTLKVQPAELEDSGVYFCASSLFHLDIQYFGAGTRLSVL.

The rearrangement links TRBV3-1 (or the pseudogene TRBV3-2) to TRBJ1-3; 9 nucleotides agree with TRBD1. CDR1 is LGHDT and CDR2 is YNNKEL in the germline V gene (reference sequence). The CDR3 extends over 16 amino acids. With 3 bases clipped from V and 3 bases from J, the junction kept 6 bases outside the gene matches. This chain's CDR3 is CASSHTTGGYGNTIYF. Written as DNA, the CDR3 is TGTGCCAGCAGCCACACCACAGGGGGCTATGGAAACACCATATATTTT.

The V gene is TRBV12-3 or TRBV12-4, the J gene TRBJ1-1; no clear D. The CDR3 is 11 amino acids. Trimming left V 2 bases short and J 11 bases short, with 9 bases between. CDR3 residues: CASSLRTRAFF. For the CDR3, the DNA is TGTGCCAGCAGTTTACGCACGAGGGCTTTCTTT.

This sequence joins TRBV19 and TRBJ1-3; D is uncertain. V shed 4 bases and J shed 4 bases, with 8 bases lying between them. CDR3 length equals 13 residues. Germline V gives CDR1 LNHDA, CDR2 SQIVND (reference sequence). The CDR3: CASSTPQGNTIYF. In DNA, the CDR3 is TGTGCCAGTAGTACCCCCCAGGGAAACACCATATATTTT.

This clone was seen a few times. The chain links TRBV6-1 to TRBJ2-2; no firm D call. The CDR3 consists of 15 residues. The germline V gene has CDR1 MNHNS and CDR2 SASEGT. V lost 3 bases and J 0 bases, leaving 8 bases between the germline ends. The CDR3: CASSEYSSNTGELFF. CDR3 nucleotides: TGTGCCAGCAGTGAGTACAGCTCGAACACCGGGGAGCTGTTTTTT.

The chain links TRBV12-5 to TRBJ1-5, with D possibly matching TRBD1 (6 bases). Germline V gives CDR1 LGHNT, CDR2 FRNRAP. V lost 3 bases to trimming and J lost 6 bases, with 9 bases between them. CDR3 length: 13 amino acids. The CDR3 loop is CASGFGGGQPQHF. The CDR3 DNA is TGTGCTAGTGGTTTTGGGGGCGGTCAGCCCCAGCATTTT.

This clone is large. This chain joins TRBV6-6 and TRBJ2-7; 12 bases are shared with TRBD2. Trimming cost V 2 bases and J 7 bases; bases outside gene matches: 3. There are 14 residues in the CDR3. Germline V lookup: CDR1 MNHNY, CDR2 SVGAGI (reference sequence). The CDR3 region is CASSYLAGGREQYF. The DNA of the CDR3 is TGTGCCAGCAGTTACCTAGCGGGGGGGCGGGAGCAGTACTTC.

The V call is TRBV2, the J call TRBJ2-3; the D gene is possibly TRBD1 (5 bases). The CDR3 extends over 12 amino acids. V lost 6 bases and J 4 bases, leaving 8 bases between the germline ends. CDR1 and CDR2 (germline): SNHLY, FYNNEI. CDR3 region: CASRPRADTQYF. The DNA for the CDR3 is TGTGCCAGCAGACCCAGGGCAGATACGCAGTATTTT. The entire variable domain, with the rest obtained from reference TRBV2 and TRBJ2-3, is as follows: EPEVTQTPSHQVTQMGQEVILRCVPISNHLYFYWYRQILGQKVEFLVSFYNNEISEKSEIFDDQFSVERPDGSNFTLKIRSTKLEDSAMYFCASRPRADTQYFGPGTRLTVL.